These 16 T cell receptor beta chains were all obtained from the same sample, sequenced in a study of blood T cells in healthy people across ages. Sample-barcoded 5' priming and a J-beta primer mix drove a second PCR of roughly 6 to 12 cycles. TCRdb re-called the 5' RACE reads with MiXCR, one entry per CDR3 protein. The table lists 750,000 to 850,000 distinct CDR3 sequences, approximately 25% of them singletons, with approximately 3.7% in the top ten. The same specimen was also included in a second study, on T cells of mothers and their children.

Sequenced sample: blood. The receptors shown here come from a boy between 10 and 17 years old in good health.

V gene TRBV27 combines with J gene TRBJ1-1, with a weak D call TRBD1 (5 bases). The CDR3 has 13 amino acids. Germline CDR1 MNHEY, CDR2 SMNVEV (reference sequence). V was clipped by 1 base and J by 4 bases, with 7 bases between them. The CDR3 region has the DNA TGTGCCAGCAGTTTATTCAGGGCCACTGAAGCTTTCTTT. It yields the protein CASSLFRATEAFF.

This clonotype turned up a few times. The chain is built from TRBV4-1 and TRBJ1-5; D unresolved. Per the germline V gene, CDR1 is MGHRA and CDR2 is YSYEKL. V was cut by 1 base and J by 7 bases, with 14 bases left in between. CDR3 length: 15 amino acids. The CDR3 DNA follows: TGCGCCAGCAGCCAAGGCGAGGGTTATCTCCAGCCCCAGCATTTT. Translating it yields CASSQGEGYLQPQHF.

This clonotype occurred a few times. The chain has TRBV29-1 and TRBJ2-3; D gene uncertain. Germline CDR1 reads SQVTM; CDR2 reads ANQGSEA. V gave up 0 bases and J gave up 4 bases, with 11 bases separating them. The CDR3 loop spans 14 amino acids. The CDR3: CSVEEPFGADTQYF. For the CDR3, the DNA is TGCAGCGTTGAAGAGCCATTCGGTGCAGATACGCAGTATTTT.

This clonotype was counted between two and nine times. The chain recombines TRBV20-1 with TRBJ2-1; D remains ambiguous. Germline lookup yields CDR1 DFQATT and CDR2 SNEGSKA (reference sequence). The CDR3 consists of 14 residues. V was pared by 2 bases and J by 0 bases, with 8 bases between. The DNA of the CDR3 is TGCAGTGCTAGATTCATATCCTCCTACAATGAGCAGTTCTTC. This encodes CSARFISSYNEQFF.

V usage is TRBV29-1 and J usage is TRBJ2-3, with D perhaps TRBD1 (5 bases). Trimming cost V 2 bases and J 2 bases, with 11 bases left between them. The CDR3 has 14 residues. CDR1 is SQVTM, CDR2 ANQGSEA, per germline. In DNA, the CDR3 is TGCAGCGTTGAATGGCAGGGCCCCACAGATACGCAGTATTTT. As protein: CSVEWQGPTDTQYF.

V is TRBV5-1 and J is TRBJ2-5; 8 bases match TRBD1. This CDR3 contains 15 residues. After removal of 3 bases from V and 3 bases from J, the junction contained 7 bases not matched to a gene. Looked up from germline, CDR1 is SGHRS and CDR2 is YFSETQ. The CDR3 DNA reads as TGCGCCAGCAGCTCACCGGGACAGGAAAAAGAGACCCAGTACTTC. It is translated as CASSSPGQEKETQYF.

This clonotype was seen a single time. This rearrangement joins TRBV29-1 to TRBJ2-5; D is undetermined. Germline CDR1 reads SQVTM; CDR2 reads ANQGSEA. V was clipped by 2 bases and J by 0 bases, with 4 bases between them. The CDR3 extends over 12 amino acids. In DNA, the CDR3 is TGCAGCGTTGAATGGGACCAAGAGACCCAGTACTTC. The encoded protein is CSVEWDQETQYF.

This clonotype appeared a single time. The chain carries TRBV27 and TRBJ1-4, with 8 bases matching TRBD1. The V segment lost 7 bases and the J segment 5 bases; nucleotides outside the gene matches: 3. The CDR3 consists of 13 residues. The germline gives CDR1 MNHEY, CDR2 SMNVEV (reference sequence). In DNA, the CDR3 is TGTGCCAGCACGACAGGGGTAAATGAAAAACTGTTTTTT. It encodes CASTTGVNEKLFF.

The V call is TRBV6-5, the J call TRBJ1-6, with 7 bases aligning to TRBD1. Per the germline V gene, CDR1 is MNHEY and CDR2 is SVGAGI. This CDR3 comprises 16 residues. The V segment lost 2 bases and the J segment 11 bases; nucleotides outside the gene matches: 12. DNA of the CDR3: TGTGCCAGCAGTTACCCATCAGGGGGTTCAGGGCCACCCCTCCACTTT. It codes for CASSYPSGGSGPPLHF.

This clonotype was seen at least ten times. The rearrangement joins TRBV5-1 to TRBJ2-5, with D perhaps matching TRBD1 (5 bases). Germline V gene sequence: CDR1 SGHRS, CDR2 YFSETQ. This CDR3 has 15 amino acids. Deletions cut 2 bases from V and 2 bases from J, with 13 bases between. The CDR3 is CASSFLGSGQETQYF. DNA of the CDR3: TGCGCCAGCAGCTTTCTTGGGTCAGGGCAAGAGACCCAGTACTTC.

This clonotype was observed a few times. The chain is built from TRBV24-1 and TRBJ1-5; 10 bases match TRBD1. The V gene's germline CDR1 is KGHDR and CDR2 SFDVKD. V was pared by 4 bases and J by 4 bases, with 6 bases of the junction left unmatched. CDR3 size: 16 residues. The CDR3 here is CATSEGGTGENQPQHF. CDR3 in DNA: TGTGCCACCAGTGAAGGTGGGACAGGGGAAAATCAGCCCCAGCATTTT.

This sequence joins TRBV6-2 or TRBV6-3 and TRBJ2-7; D may be TRBD1 (6 bases). This CDR3 contains 15 residues. Germline values: CDR1 MNHEY, CDR2 SVGEGT. The V gene lost 3 bases and the J gene lost 2 bases, with 14 bases spanning the gap. The CDR3 DNA is TGTGCCAGCAGTTATCTTCAGACAGGAGCCTACGAGCAGTACTTC. Translation: CASSYLQTGAYEQYF.

The genes are TRBV10-3 and TRBJ2-2, with D perhaps matching TRBD2 (6 bases). Germline CDR1 and CDR2: ENHRY and SYGVKD. The length of the CDR3 is 15 residues. Trimming shortened V by 5 bases and J by 8 bases, and 18 bases separated the two germline ends. This chain's CDR3 is CAISQPGGELGELFF. In DNA form, the CDR3 reads TGTGCCATCAGTCAACCCGGCGGGGAATTAGGGGAGCTGTTTTTT.

The sample holds a few counts of this clonotype. The chain joins TRBV28 to TRBJ2-7, with D perhaps being TRBD1 or TRBD2 (5 bases each). V lost 3 bases and J 5 bases, leaving 11 bases between the germline ends. CDR1 and CDR2 (germline): MDHEN, SYDVKM. This CDR3 is 13 amino acids long. The CDR3 nucleotides read TGTGCCAGCAGTTTCGAGGGGTCCCACGAGCAGTACTTC. Protein sequence: CASSFEGSHEQYF.

This clonotype came up a few times. V usage is TRBV14 and J usage is TRBJ1-4; D is possibly TRBD1 (5 bases). Germline V gives CDR1 SGHDN, CDR2 FVKESK. The CDR3 is 14 amino acids. Trimming shortened V by 5 bases and J by 7 bases, and 14 bases separated the two germline ends. CDR3 sequence reads: CASSSGGRPEKLFF. CDR3 sequence (DNA): TGTGCCAGCAGCTCGGGGGGGAGACCTGAAAAACTGTTTTTT.

This clonotype occurred a few times. The gene calls are TRBV20-1 and TRBJ1-2; no definite D call. V gave up 1 base and J gave up 3 bases, with 21 bases separating them. The CDR3 contains 17 residues. Germline-derived CDR1 and CDR2 are DFQATT and SNEGSKA (reference sequence). CDR3 nucleotides: TGCAGTGCTAGAGCCTCGGAAAGCTCACCCAACTACTATGGCTACACCTTC. Translated, it gives CSARASESSPNYYGYTF.